This TCR beta chain was observed in a study of shared clonotypes between healthy human individuals. About the study: The people who gave samples were a couple of women and a few men aged 18 to 49.

For each subset, genomic DNA was distributed in equal portions over several immunoSEQ plates. Produced via immunoSEQ multiplex PCR; TCRdb's table is partial and in-frame only. This sample carries roughly 2.2 million clones, approximately 93% of them seen once, and the ten largest clones take 0.39%. The receptor was derived from a man younger than 35 in good health. Some clones in this sample may be carry-over from other donors' samples. The material sequenced was naive CD4+ T cells from PBMCs. Subset defined: CD45RA+ positively selected.

For the CDR3, the DNA is TGTGCCAGCAGTTTTCCGGGACAGGGTACGCAGTATTTT. Protein product: CASSFPGQGTQYF. The chain employs TRBV2 and TRBJ2-3; 9 bases fit TRBD1. Trimming cost V 5 bases and J 8 bases; bases outside gene matches: 5. Germline lookup yields CDR1 SNHLY and CDR2 FYNNEI. The CDR3 runs 13 residues.